This T cell receptor (beta chain) was identified during a study of shared clonotypes between healthy human individuals. This CDR3 has 14 residues. CDR1 SNHLY and CDR2 FYNNEI come from the germline V gene. The V gene lost 6 bases and the J gene lost 2 bases, with 11 bases spanning the gap. Original processing methods: Filtering differed for immunoSEQ, which gave only junction sequences without quality scores. Sequencing was performed with immunoSEQ multiplex PCR; in TCRdb, only in-frame clones are kept and a portion is missing. V and J calls and clone size are as listed in that table; D and trimming were resolved from the DNA. The sample shows over a million clones, around 78% of them seen only once.

This TCR was sampled from a man younger than 30 in good health. Some clones in this sample may be carry-over from other donors' samples. This rearrangement joins TRBV2 to TRBJ1-5; perhaps TRBD1 as D (5 bases). The sequencing sample was made of memory CD4+ T cells from PBMCs. Subset described: CD45RA-negative fraction. The CDR3 sequence is CASSAGRGNQPQHF. In nucleotides, the CDR3 is TGTGCCAGCAGCGCAGGCAGGGGCAATCAGCCCCAGCATTTT.